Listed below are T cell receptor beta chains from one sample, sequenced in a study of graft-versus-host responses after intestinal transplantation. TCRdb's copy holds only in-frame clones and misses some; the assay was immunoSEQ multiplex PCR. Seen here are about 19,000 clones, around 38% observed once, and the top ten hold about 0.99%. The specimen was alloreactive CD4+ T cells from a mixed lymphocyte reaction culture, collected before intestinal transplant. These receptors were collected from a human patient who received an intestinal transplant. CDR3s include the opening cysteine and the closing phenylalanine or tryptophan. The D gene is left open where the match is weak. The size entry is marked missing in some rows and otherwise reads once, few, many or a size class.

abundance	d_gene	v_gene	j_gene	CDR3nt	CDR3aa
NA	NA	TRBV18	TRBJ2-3	TGTGCCAGCTCACCCCAGAGGAACAGAATCACAGATACGCAGTATTTT	CASSPQRNRITDTQYF
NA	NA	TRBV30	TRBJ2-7	TGTGCCTGGAGTGTACTTAGGGCGGGCGAGCAGTACTTC	CAWSVLRAGEQYF
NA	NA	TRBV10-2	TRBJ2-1	TGCGCCAGCAGTGAGTACAGTGAGCAGTTCTTC	CASSEYSEQFF
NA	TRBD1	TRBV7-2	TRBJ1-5	TGTGCCAGCAGCTTAGACCGAGGGGGCGGACAGCCCCAGCATTTT	CASSLDRGGGQPQHF
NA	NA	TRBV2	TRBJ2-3	TGTGCCAGCAGGGCCGACTACTCCAATACGCAGTATTTT	CASRADYSNTQYF
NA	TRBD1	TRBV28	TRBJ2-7	TGTGCCAGTCAGGGACAGGGTCTATACGAGCAGTACTTC	CASQGQGLYEQYF
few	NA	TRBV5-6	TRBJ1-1	TGTGCCAGCAGCTTAATAGGAAGGGGTACCACTGAAGCTTTCTTT	CASSLIGRGTTEAFF
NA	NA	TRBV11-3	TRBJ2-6	TGTGCCAGCAGCCCGGGGACCGGGAGCGCTGGGGCCAACGTCCTGACTTTC	CASSPGTGSAGANVLTF
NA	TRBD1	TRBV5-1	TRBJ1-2	TGCGCCAGCAGCTTGGTGGATTGGGGGACAGGGCATGGCTACACCTTC	CASSLVDWGTGHGYTF
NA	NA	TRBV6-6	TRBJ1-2	TGTGCCAGCAGCCCCGGACCCCGAAACTATGGCTACACCTTC	CASSPGPRNYGYTF
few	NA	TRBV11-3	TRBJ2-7	TGTGCCAGCAGCTTAGCAGGGCCGCGCTACGAGCAGTACTTC	CASSLAGPRYEQYF
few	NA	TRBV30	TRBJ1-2	TGTGCCTGGAGTGCCGCAGTTAACTATGGCTACACCTTC	CAWSAAVNYGYTF
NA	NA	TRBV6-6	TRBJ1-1	TGTGCCAGCAGTTACTCACCGGGACGGAACACTGAAGCTTTCTTT	CASSYSPGRNTEAFF
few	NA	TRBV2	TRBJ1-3	TGTGCCAGCAATGCGCGAAGAAACACCATATATTTT	CASNARRNTIYF
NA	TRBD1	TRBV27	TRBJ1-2	TGTGCCAGCAGTTTATATGGGACAGCCTATGGCTACACCTTC	CASSLYGTAYGYTF
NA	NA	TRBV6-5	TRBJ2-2	TGTGCCAGAGGGGGGCGGGGCACCGGGGAGCTGTTTTTT	CARGGRGTGELFF
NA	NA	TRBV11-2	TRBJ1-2	TGTGCCAGCAGCATAGATGCAGCAAGCAGAAAGACCTATGGCTACACCTTC	CASSIDAASRKTYGYTF
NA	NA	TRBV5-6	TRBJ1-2	TGTGCCAGCAGCTTGGTGGGGACCTATGGCTACACCTTC	CASSLVGTYGYTF